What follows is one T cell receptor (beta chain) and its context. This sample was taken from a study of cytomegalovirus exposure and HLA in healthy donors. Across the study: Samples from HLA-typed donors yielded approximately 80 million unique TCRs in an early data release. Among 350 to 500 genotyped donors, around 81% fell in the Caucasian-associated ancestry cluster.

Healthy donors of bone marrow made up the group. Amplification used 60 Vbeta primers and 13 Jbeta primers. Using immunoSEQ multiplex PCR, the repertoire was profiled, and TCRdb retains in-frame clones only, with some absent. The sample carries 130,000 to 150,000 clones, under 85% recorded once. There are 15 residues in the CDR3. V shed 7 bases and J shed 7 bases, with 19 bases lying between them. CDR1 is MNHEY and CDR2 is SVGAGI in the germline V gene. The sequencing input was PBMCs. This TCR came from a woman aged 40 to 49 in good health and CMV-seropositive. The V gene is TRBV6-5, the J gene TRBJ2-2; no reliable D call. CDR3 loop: CASKLSTPLHGELFF. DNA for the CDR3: TGTGCCAGCAAGCTCTCGACTCCCCTCCACGGGGAGCTGTTTTTT.